One T cell receptor (beta chain) is described in this entry. Its antigen is as yet unknown. Roughly 300,000 cells per CD8+ T cell subset were flow-sorted in triplicate. This entry comes from a study of CXCR3-negative and CXCR3-positive naive CD8 T cells. Points from the study as a whole: Memory cells showed distinct TRBV-TRBJ patterns, while the two naive subsets matched. Diversity ran similarly high across both naive subsets but far lower in memory CD8+ cells. Once cells were cryopreserved, CXCR3 expression went down partly, and most assays used fresh PBMCs.

Each TRB cDNA library was prepared by 5' RACE (with UMI labels). TCRdb reanalyzed the 5' RACE reads and collapses them to one entry per CDR3 protein, without DNA. Its listing shows tens of thousands of distinct CDR3 sequences. Material for sequencing was memory CD8+ T cells from blood. The sequence was collected from a human donor in good health. Some clones in this sample may be carry-over from other donors' samples.

The CDR3 protein is CASSLLATDTQYF. V is TRBV28 and J is TRBJ2-3. The germline gives CDR1 MDHEN, CDR2 SYDVKM. The CDR3 contains 13 residues.